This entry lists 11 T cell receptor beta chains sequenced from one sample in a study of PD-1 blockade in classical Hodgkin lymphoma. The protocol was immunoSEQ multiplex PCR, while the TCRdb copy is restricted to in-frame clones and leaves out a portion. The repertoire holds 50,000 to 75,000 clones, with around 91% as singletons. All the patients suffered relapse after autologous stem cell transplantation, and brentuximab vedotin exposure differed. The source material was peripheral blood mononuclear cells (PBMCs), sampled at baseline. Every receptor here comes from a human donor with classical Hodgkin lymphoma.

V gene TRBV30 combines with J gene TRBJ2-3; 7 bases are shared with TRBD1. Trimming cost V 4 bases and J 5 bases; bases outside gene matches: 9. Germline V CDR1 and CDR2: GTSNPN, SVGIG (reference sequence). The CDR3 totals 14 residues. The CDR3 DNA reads TGTGCCTGGAACGCCTTGACAGGGAAAGATACGCAGTATTTT. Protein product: CAWNALTGKDTQYF.

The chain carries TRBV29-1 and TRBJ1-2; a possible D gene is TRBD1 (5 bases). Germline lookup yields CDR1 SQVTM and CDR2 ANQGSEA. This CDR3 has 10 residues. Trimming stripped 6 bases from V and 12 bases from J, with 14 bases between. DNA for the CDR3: TGCAGCGTGTCAAGCGGGGCGGACACCTTC. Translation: CSVSSGADTF.

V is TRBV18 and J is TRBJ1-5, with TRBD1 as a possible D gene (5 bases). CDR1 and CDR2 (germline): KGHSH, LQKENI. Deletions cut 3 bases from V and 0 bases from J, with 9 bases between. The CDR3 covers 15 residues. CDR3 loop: CASSPGGYSNQPQHF. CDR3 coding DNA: TGTGCCAGCTCACCGGGGGGATATAGCAATCAGCCCCAGCATTTT.

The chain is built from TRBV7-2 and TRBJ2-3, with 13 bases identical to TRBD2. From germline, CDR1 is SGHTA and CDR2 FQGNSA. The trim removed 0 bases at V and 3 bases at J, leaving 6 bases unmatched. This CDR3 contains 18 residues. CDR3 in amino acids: CASSLAVTSGGATDTQYF. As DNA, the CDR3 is TGTGCCAGCAGCTTAGCTGTTACTAGCGGGGGGGCTACAGATACGCAGTATTTT.

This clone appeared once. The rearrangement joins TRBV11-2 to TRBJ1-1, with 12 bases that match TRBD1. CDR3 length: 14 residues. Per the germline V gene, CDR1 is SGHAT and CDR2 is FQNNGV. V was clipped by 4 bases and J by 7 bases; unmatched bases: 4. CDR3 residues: CASSWGQGASEAFF. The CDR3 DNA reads TGTGCCAGCAGCTGGGGACAGGGGGCGAGTGAAGCTTTCTTT.

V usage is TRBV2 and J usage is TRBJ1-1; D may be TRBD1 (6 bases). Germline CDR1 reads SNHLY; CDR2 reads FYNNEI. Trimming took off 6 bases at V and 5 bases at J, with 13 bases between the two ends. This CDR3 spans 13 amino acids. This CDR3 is CASRRTGRTEAFF. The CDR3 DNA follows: TGTGCCAGCAGGCGAACAGGGAGAACTGAAGCTTTCTTT.

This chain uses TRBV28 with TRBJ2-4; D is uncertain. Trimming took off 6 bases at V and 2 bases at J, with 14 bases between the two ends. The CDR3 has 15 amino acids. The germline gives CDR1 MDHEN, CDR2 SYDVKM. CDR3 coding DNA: TGTGCCAGCAGCACAATGGACGGTCCCAAAAACATTCAGTACTTC. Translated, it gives CASSTMDGPKNIQYF.

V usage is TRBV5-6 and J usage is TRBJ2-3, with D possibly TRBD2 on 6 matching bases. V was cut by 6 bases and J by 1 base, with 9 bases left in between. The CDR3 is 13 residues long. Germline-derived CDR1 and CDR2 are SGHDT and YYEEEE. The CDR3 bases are TGTGCCAGCAACTGGGGGGGCACAGATACGCAGTATTTT. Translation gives CASNWGGTDTQYF.

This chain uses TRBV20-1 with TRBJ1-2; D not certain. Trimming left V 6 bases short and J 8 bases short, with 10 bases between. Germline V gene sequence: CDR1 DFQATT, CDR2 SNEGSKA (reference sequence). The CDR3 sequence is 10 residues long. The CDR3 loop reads CSAHAVGYTF. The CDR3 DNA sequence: TGCAGTGCCCATGCGGTAGGCTACACCTTC.

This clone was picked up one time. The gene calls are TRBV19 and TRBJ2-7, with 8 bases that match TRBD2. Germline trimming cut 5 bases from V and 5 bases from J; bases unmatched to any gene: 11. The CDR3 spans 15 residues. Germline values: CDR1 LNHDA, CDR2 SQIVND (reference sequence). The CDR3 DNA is TGTGCCAGTAGTCCGAAAGCGGGGGCAAGGAACGAGCAGTACTTC. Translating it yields CASSPKAGARNEQYF.

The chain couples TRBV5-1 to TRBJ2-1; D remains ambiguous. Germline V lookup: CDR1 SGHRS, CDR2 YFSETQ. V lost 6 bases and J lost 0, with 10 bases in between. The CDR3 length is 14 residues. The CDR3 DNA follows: TGCGCCAGCACCCCGTCGAGCTCCTACAATGAGCAGTTCTTC. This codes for CASTPSSSYNEQFF. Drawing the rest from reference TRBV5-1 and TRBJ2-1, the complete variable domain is KAGVTQTPRYLIKTRGQQVTLSCSPISGHRSVSWYQQTPGQGLQFLFEYFSETQRNKGNFPGRFSGRQFSNSRSEMNVSTLELGDSALYLCASTPSSSYNEQFFGPGTRLTVL.